This TCR beta chain is drawn from a study of cytomegalovirus exposure and HLA in healthy donors. Study-wide context: Earlier, 200 million or so T cells were analyzed, and over 95 million unique TCR beta sequences were found among them.

Trimming removed 6 bases from V and 5 bases from J, with 22 bases in between. Germline CDR1 is SQVTM and CDR2 is ANQGSEA. The CDR3 length is 15 residues. A multiplex PCR was run with 60 Vbeta primers and 13 Jbeta primers. Sequenced by immunoSEQ multiplex PCR; TCRdb stores in-frame clones only, minus some. Altogether about 90,000 clones are present, about 70% being singletons, with the ten largest covering 2.1%. Study results and limitations: Further analysis, carried out later, found HLA-associated TCR beta chains more clonally expanded than equally common other chains. Common viral pathogens seemed to be connected with several of the most significant clusters, according to a later analysis.

Comments on this clone: Its target is not known.

This receptor was identified in a man under 40 in good health and CMV-seronegative. The chain has TRBV29-1 and TRBJ2-5, with D perhaps matching TRBD2 (7 bases). The specimen was PBMCs. The CDR3 sequence is CSVEGDYHSQETQYF. DNA for the CDR3: TGCAGCGTGGAGGGGGACTATCATTCCCAGGAGACCCAGTACTTC.